This TCR beta chain was found in a study of blood T cell repertoires in COVID-19. Unmatched junction bases numbered 19, after V lost 6 bases and J lost 0 bases. The CDR3 runs 20 residues. Germline CDR1 reads ENHRY; CDR2 reads SYGVKD. In the original analysis: Researchers report that nucleated cell counts were estimated from reference gene primer amplification. The method was immunoSEQ multiplex PCR; TCRdb's version includes in-frame clones alone and lacks a portion of them. The V and J calls and the clone size are those of that table, but D and trimming were determined from the DNA. The table has roughly 59,000 clones, around four fifths seen once.

The clonotype originates from a woman aged 45-60 years with active or convalescent COVID-19. Specimen: peripheral blood. The chain joins TRBV10-3 to TRBJ2-1; 8 positions match TRBD2. Written as DNA, the CDR3 is TGTGCCATCAGCCAAGAGTGGCGGGAGGAGGTAGAGAGCTCCTACAATGAGCAGTTCTTC. Protein: CAISQEWREEVESSYNEQFF.